Following are 4 T cell receptor beta chains from one sample sequenced in a study of siplizumab effects on memory and regulatory T cells. Generated by immunoSEQ multiplex PCR, the TCRdb table keeps only in-frame clones and is missing some. The sample records over 80,000 clones, about nine tenths being singletons. The material sequenced was Tregs sorted from blood. The receptors derive from a human donor in good health.

V is TRBV19 and J is TRBJ1-5; 7 bases match TRBD1. CDR1 LNHDA and CDR2 SQIVND come from the germline V gene (reference sequence). CDR3 length equals 15 residues. The V segment lost 5 bases and the J segment 3 bases; nucleotides outside the gene matches: 7. The CDR3 DNA is TGTGCCAGTAGTCTCCAGACAGGGTTCAATCAGCCCCAGCATTTT. Translated, it gives CASSLQTGFNQPQHF.

This chain connects TRBV9 to TRBJ1-2; D is unresolved. V dropped 0 bases and J dropped 3 bases, with 9 bases sitting between them. The germline V gene has CDR1 SGDLS and CDR2 YYNGEE. This CDR3 contains 14 residues. The chain's CDR3 is CASSVGGNYYGYTF. As DNA, the CDR3 is TGTGCCAGCAGCGTAGGTGGCAACTACTATGGCTACACCTTC.

This chain joins TRBV19 and TRBJ1-1; D gene ambiguous. Germline V gene lookup returns CDR1 LNHDA and CDR2 SQIVND (reference sequence). The germline V and J ends were trimmed by 6 bases and 13 bases, with 21 bases remaining between them. CDR3 length: 13 residues. The CDR3: CASRNLLDAQGFF. The CDR3 nucleotides read TGTGCCAGTAGGAACCTTTTGGACGCCCAAGGTTTCTTT.

This clone has a handful of counts. The CDR3 reads CAWSDRVDTEAFF. DNA for the CDR3: TGTGCCTGGAGTGACAGGGTGGACACTGAAGCTTTCTTT. The chain links TRBV30 to TRBJ1-1; tentatively, D is TRBD1 (6 bases). With 1 base removed from V and 3 bases from J, the gap between germline ends came to 9 bases. Germline values: CDR1 GTSNPN, CDR2 SVGIG (reference sequence). This CDR3 is built from 13 residues.